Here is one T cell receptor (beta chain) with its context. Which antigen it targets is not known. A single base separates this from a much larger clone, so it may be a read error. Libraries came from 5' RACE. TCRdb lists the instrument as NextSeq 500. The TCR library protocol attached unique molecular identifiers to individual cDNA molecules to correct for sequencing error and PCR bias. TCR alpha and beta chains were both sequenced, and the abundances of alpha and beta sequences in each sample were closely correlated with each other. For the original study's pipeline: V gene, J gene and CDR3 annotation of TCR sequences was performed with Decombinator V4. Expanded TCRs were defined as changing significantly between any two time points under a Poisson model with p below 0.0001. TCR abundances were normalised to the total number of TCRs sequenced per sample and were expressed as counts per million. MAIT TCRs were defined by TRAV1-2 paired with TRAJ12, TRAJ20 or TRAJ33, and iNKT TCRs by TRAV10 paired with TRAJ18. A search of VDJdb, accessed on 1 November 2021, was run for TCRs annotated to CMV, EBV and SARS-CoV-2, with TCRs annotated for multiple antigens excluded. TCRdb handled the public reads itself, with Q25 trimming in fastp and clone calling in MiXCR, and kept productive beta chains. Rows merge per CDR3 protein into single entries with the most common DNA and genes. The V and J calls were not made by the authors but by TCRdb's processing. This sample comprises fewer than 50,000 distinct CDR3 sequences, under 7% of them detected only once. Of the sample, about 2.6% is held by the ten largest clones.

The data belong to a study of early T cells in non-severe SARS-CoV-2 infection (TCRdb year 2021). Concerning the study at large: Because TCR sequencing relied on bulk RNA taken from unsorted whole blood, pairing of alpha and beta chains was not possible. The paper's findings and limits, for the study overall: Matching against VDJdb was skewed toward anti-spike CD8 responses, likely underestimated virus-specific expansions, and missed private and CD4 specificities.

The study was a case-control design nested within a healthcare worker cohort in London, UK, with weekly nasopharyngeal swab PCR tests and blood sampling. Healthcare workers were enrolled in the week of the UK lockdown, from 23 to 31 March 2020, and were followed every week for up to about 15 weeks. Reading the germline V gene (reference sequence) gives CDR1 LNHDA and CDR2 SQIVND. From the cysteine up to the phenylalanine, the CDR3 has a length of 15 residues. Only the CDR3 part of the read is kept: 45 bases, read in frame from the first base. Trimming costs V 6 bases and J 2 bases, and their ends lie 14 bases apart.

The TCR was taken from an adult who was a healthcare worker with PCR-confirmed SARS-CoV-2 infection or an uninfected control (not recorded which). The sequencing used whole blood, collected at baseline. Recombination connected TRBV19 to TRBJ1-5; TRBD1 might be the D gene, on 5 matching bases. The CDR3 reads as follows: CASRRRTRGNQPQHF. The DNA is TGTGCCAGTAGACGTCGGACAAGGGGCAATCAGCCCCAGCATTTT.